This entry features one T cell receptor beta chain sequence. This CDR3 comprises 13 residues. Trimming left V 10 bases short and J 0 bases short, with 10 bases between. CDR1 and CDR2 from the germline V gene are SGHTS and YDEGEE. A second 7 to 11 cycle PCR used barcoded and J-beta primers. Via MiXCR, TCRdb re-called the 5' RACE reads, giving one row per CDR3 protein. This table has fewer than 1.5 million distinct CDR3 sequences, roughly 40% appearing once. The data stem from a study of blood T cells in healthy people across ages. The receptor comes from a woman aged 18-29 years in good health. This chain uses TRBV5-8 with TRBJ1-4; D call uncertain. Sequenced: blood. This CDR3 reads CAYSTSTNEKLFF. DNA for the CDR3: TGTGCCTATTCCACCTCAACTAATGAAAAACTGTTTTTT.